One and the same sample provided the 9 T cell receptor beta chains below, sequenced in a study of T-cell reconstitution after alpha-beta-depleted transplantation in children. Molecular barcoding with unique molecular identifiers was used for the TCRbeta library. TCRdb processed the PCR reads anew with MiXCR; each CDR3 protein has one entry. Counted here are about 580,000 distinct CDR3 sequences, 25% to 30% occurring once; the ten biggest clones make up under 45%. The sequencing here drew on PBMCs, taken before TCRalphabeta/CD19-depleted stem cell transplant. These receptors all come from a boy younger than two with Wiskott-Aldrich syndrome, due to receive a stem cell transplant.

The V and J genes are TRBV6-1 and TRBJ2-2, with D perhaps matching TRBD1 or TRBD2 (6 bases each). Looked up from germline, CDR1 is MNHNS and CDR2 is SASEGT. The CDR3 is 17 residues long. The V and J ends lost 5 bases and 0 bases respectively, with 16 bases between them. In nucleotides, the CDR3 is TGTGCCAGCAGTAGCATCTCGGGGGCAACGAACACCGGGGAGCTGTTTTTT. Protein: CASSSISGATNTGELFF.

This clonotype was recorded a few times. The chain joins TRBV6-1 to TRBJ1-5; TRBD1 matches 8 bases. The length of the CDR3 is 16 residues. Germline V gives CDR1 MNHNS, CDR2 SASEGT. V was pared by 6 bases and J by 0 bases, with 7 bases of the junction left unmatched. The CDR3 region is CASSRQGIGSNQPQHF. The CDR3 DNA reads TGTGCCAGCAGCCGACAGGGGATCGGTAGCAATCAGCCCCAGCATTTT.

The chain recombines TRBV7-3 with TRBJ2-7; 7 bases agree with TRBD2. Unmatched junction bases numbered 9, after V lost 1 base and J lost 6 bases. Germline loops: CDR1 SGHTA, CDR2 FQGTGA. The CDR3 runs 15 residues. CDR3 sequence reads: CASSLRSGKGGEQYF. DNA for the CDR3: TGTGCCAGCAGCTTAAGGAGCGGGAAAGGTGGCGAGCAGTACTTC.

A few counts support this clonotype. The gene calls are TRBV29-1 and TRBJ2-5; D not resolved. Germline V lookup: CDR1 SQVTM, CDR2 ANQGSEA. There are 12 residues in the CDR3. V was clipped by 2 bases and J by 1 base, with 5 bases between them. The CDR3 DNA is TGCAGCGTTGAACGGTCCCAAGAGACCCAGTACTTC. Protein: CSVERSQETQYF. Combining the CDR3 with reference TRBV29-1 and TRBJ2-5 gives the whole variable domain SAVISQKPSRDICQRGTSLTIQCQVDSQVTMMFWYRQQPGQSLTLIATANQGSEATYESGFVIDKFPISRPNLTFSTLTVSNMSPEDSSIYLCSVERSQETQYFGPGTRLLVL.

The V gene is TRBV20-1, the J gene TRBJ2-7, with D possibly matching TRBD2 (6 bases). CDR3 length equals 13 residues. Per germline, CDR1 DFQATT and CDR2 SNEGSKA (reference sequence). The CDR3 here is CSAGEEVPGEQYF. Here the CDR3 DNA reads TGCAGCGCCGGGGAGGAGGTCCCGGGGGAGCAGTACTTC.

This clonotype occurred a few times. The V gene is TRBV5-5, the J gene TRBJ1-1, with a possible D match to TRBD1 (5 bases). Germline lookup yields CDR1 SGHKS and CDR2 YYEKEE (reference sequence). The germline V and J ends were trimmed by 4 bases and 4 bases, with 17 bases remaining between them. The CDR3 totals 15 residues. This chain's CDR3 is CASSPVGAAGTEAFF. The CDR3 DNA sequence: TGTGCCAGCAGCCCCGTCGGGGCGGCGGGCACTGAAGCTTTCTTT.

This chain links TRBV5-1 with TRBJ2-5; 10 positions agree with TRBD2. The CDR3 sequence is 15 residues long. V gave up 4 bases and J gave up 4 bases; unmatched junction bases: 7. CDR1 is SGHRS and CDR2 is YFSETQ in the germline V gene. CDR3 DNA: TGCGCCAGCAGCCTTCGAGCGGGAGGGCTAGAGACCCAGTACTTC. Encoded protein: CASSLRAGGLETQYF. Using reference TRBV5-1 and TRBJ2-5 for the parts outside the CDR3, the full variable domain is KAGVTQTPRYLIKTRGQQVTLSCSPISGHRSVSWYQQTPGQGLQFLFEYFSETQRNKGNFPGRFSGRQFSNSRSEMNVSTLELGDSALYLCASSLRAGGLETQYFGPGTRLLVL.

This clonotype was counted a few times. The chain recombines TRBV29-1 with TRBJ2-7; TRBD1 matches 7 bases. Losses at the gene ends were 6 bases for V and 3 bases for J; bases not matched to a gene: 11. The CDR3 is 14 residues long. The germline V gene has CDR1 SQVTM and CDR2 ANQGSEA. The CDR3 here is CSVVGRGPLYEQYF. The DNA for the CDR3 is TGCAGCGTCGTCGGTAGGGGGCCTCTCTACGAGCAGTACTTC.

This clonotype was counted only a few times. The chain has TRBV6-1 and TRBJ2-3; maybe TRBD1 (7 bases). The ends were cut back, 8 bases at V and 2 bases at J, with 17 bases in the middle. CDR3 length: 15 amino acids. Germline V gene lookup returns CDR1 MNHNS and CDR2 SASEGT. This chain's CDR3 is CASGWWRGHTDTQYF. Here the CDR3 DNA reads TGTGCCAGCGGCTGGTGGAGGGGGCACACAGATACGCAGTATTTT.